Listed below are T cell receptor beta chains from one sample, sequenced in a study of T cell responses to AZD1222 COVID-19 vaccine. Sequencing was performed with immunoSEQ multiplex PCR; in TCRdb, only in-frame clones are kept and a portion is missing. The table records roughly 92,000 clones, roughly 91% of them present only once. The source was peripheral blood, collected 28 days after the second AZD1222 dose. All receptors derive from an adult who received the AZD1222 COVID-19 vaccine. The CDR3 runs from the conserved cysteine through the conserved F or W. A D gene is named only where the DNA matches it firmly. Clone size is given for some rows only: seen once, a few or many times, or a class if the clone is expanded.

DNA: TGTGCCAGCAGCTTATGGGCAGGGGGTGGGAGAGATACGCAGTATTTT; CDR3: CASSLWAGGGRDTQYF; J: TRBJ2-3; length: 16; size: NA; V: TRBV7-3; D: TRBD1
DNA: TGTGCCATCAGTGAACAAGCCCCGGGACAGGGGTATGGCTACACCTTC; CDR3: CAISEQAPGQGYGYTF; J: TRBJ1-2; length: 16; size: NA; V: TRBV10-3; D: TRBD1
DNA: TGTGCCAGCAGCACGGGCCTACAGGGTTTGCATAATTCACCCCTCCACTTT; CDR3: CASSTGLQGLHNSPLHF; J: TRBJ1-6; length: 17; size: once; V: TRBV7-7; D: NA
DNA: TGTGCCACCAGCAAGATAGAGAATTCACCCCTCCACTTT; CDR3: CATSKIENSPLHF; J: TRBJ1-6; length: 13; size: NA; V: TRBV15; D: NA
DNA: TGTGCCAGCACCCAGACGGGGGGGGCTCTTAATGAAAAACTGTTTTTT; CDR3: CASTQTGGALNEKLFF; J: TRBJ1-4; length: 16; size: NA; V: TRBV4-2; D: NA
DNA: TGTGCCAGCGGCCGGGACAATCGGAGCCCTAATGAAAAACTGTTTTTT; CDR3: CASGRDNRSPNEKLFF; J: TRBJ1-4; length: 16; size: NA; V: TRBV2; D: NA
DNA: TGTGCCAGCAGCTTAGATTTTGCTAATTCACCCCTCCACTTT; CDR3: CASSLDFANSPLHF; J: TRBJ1-6; length: 14; size: once; V: TRBV11-2; D: NA
DNA: TGTGCCAGCAGTTCGACAGTTCCCTACAATGAGCAGTTCTTC; CDR3: CASSSTVPYNEQFF; J: TRBJ2-1; length: 14; size: once; V: TRBV6-5; D: NA
DNA: TGTGCCAGCAGCTTCACAGGGTACACTGAAGCTTTCTTT; CDR3: CASSFTGYTEAFF; J: TRBJ1-1; length: 13; size: few; V: TRBV12-3/TRBV12-4; D: NA
DNA: TGTGCCAGCAGTCCAAAGGGACAGGGAAACTATGGCTACACCTTC; CDR3: CASSPKGQGNYGYTF; J: TRBJ1-2; length: 15; size: NA; V: TRBV6-5; D: TRBD1
DNA: TGCGCCAGCAGCTCGGGGTATGGGGGAAGCACTGAAGCTTTCTTT; CDR3: CASSSGYGGSTEAFF; J: TRBJ1-1; length: 15; size: NA; V: TRBV5-1; D: NA
DNA: TGTGCCAGCAGCTTGACTTGGGGGAGGGCTTACACTGAAGCTTTCTTT; CDR3: CASSLTWGRAYTEAFF; J: TRBJ1-1; length: 16; size: NA; V: TRBV7-9; D: NA
DNA: TGTGCCAGCAGTTTGGGACGGAACTTATTGAACACTGAAGCTTTCTTT; CDR3: CASSLGRNLLNTEAFF; J: TRBJ1-1; length: 16; size: few; V: TRBV6-5; D: NA
DNA: TGTGCCAGCAATCTCGACAACGAGAACACTGAAGCTTTCTTT; CDR3: CASNLDNENTEAFF; J: TRBJ1-1; length: 14; size: once; V: TRBV2; D: NA
DNA: TGTGCCAGCAGTGGCGGGACAGGGGGCGGGTGGGGATCACCCCTCCACTTT; CDR3: CASSGGTGGGWGSPLHF; J: TRBJ1-6; length: 17; size: once; V: TRBV28; D: TRBD1
DNA: TGTGCCAGCAGTTACTCAGGGGCTAAGACTGAAGCTTTCTTT; CDR3: CASSYSGAKTEAFF; J: TRBJ1-1; length: 14; size: NA; V: TRBV6-2/TRBV6-3; D: NA
DNA: TGTGCCAGCAGCTTGGTTTATTACAGAAACACTGAAGCTTTCTTT; CDR3: CASSLVYYRNTEAFF; J: TRBJ1-1; length: 15; size: NA; V: TRBV5-8; D: NA
DNA: TGTGCCAGCTCACCGGCCCAGAACACTGAAGCTTTCTTT; CDR3: CASSPAQNTEAFF; J: TRBJ1-1; length: 13; size: NA; V: TRBV18; D: NA
DNA: TGTGCCAGCAGTTGGGACAGTTCGGGCAATCAGCCCCAGCATTTT; CDR3: CASSWDSSGNQPQHF; J: TRBJ1-5; length: 15; size: NA; V: TRBV2; D: TRBD1
DNA: TGTGCCAGCACCCTGGCCGGCGGGACTGAAGCTTTCTTT; CDR3: CASTLAGGTEAFF; J: TRBJ1-1; length: 13; size: NA; V: TRBV12-3/TRBV12-4; D: NA
DNA: TGTGCCAGCAGTTATGAGACAGGGTCCAACGAGCAGTACTTC; CDR3: CASSYETGSNEQYF; J: TRBJ2-7; length: 14; size: NA; V: TRBV27; D: TRBD1
DNA: TGTGCCAGCAGCCGGACTAGCGGGGGGGTTGAGCAGTTCTTC; CDR3: CASSRTSGGVEQFF; J: TRBJ2-1; length: 14; size: NA; V: TRBV7-9; D: TRBD2
DNA: TGTGCCAGTAGTATTGCAGGGGGATATGAGCAGTTCTTC; CDR3: CASSIAGGYEQFF; J: TRBJ2-1; length: 13; size: NA; V: TRBV19; D: TRBD1
DNA: TGTGCCAGCAGCCAAGGATTGAGACAGGGGAACTATGGCTACACCTTC; CDR3: CASSQGLRQGNYGYTF; J: TRBJ1-2; length: 16; size: NA; V: TRBV4-2; D: TRBD1
DNA: TGTGCCAGCAGCCCATACGCTAGCGGGGGGGAGACCCAGTACTTC; CDR3: CASSPYASGGETQYF; J: TRBJ2-5; length: 15; size: NA; V: TRBV3-1/TRBV3-2; D: TRBD2
DNA: TGCGCCAGCAGCTTGGCCATAGCGGGGGATGAGGGGGCCCAGTACTTC; CDR3: CASSLAIAGDEGAQYF; J: TRBJ2-5; length: 16; size: NA; V: TRBV5-1; D: TRBD2
DNA: TGTGCCAGCAGCCTATACGAGAAGACCCAGTACTTC; CDR3: CASSLYEKTQYF; J: TRBJ2-5; length: 12; size: NA; V: TRBV21-1; D: NA
DNA: TGCGCCAGCAGCACCGGGACTAGCGGGCTCGGGGAGCTGTTTTTT; CDR3: CASSTGTSGLGELFF; J: TRBJ2-2; length: 15; size: NA; V: TRBV5-1; D: TRBD2
DNA: TGTGCCAGCAGTTTCGGAAGGGGGCCTAATGAGCAGTTCTTC; CDR3: CASSFGRGPNEQFF; J: TRBJ2-1; length: 14; size: few; V: TRBV27; D: TRBD1
DNA: TGTGCCAGCAGCACTAGCGGTCGGGGTTTTCGCCAGTACTTC; CDR3: CASSTSGRGFRQYF; J: TRBJ2-4; length: 14; size: NA; V: TRBV3-1/TRBV3-2; D: TRBD2
DNA: TGTGCCAGCAGTGAGGGGGCCGCGCCGAACGAGCAGTTCTTC; CDR3: CASSEGAAPNEQFF; J: TRBJ2-1; length: 14; size: NA; V: TRBV6-1; D: NA
DNA: TGTGCCAGCAGGGTCACAGGGGATGAAAAACTGTTTTTT; CDR3: CASRVTGDEKLFF; J: TRBJ1-4; length: 13; size: NA; V: TRBV6-6; D: TRBD1
DNA: TGTGCCACAAGCGGGACTAGCGGGGGTTACGAGCAGTACTTC; CDR3: CATSGTSGGYEQYF; J: TRBJ2-7; length: 14; size: NA; V: TRBV24-1; D: TRBD2
DNA: TGTGCCAGCACCCGGGACAGGGAAACAGATACGCAGTATTTT; CDR3: CASTRDRETDTQYF; J: TRBJ2-3; length: 14; size: NA; V: TRBV6-6; D: TRBD1
DNA: TGCGCCAGCAGCCCCGGACAGGGATCAAGCTATGGCTACACCTTC; CDR3: CASSPGQGSSYGYTF; J: TRBJ1-2; length: 15; size: NA; V: TRBV5-1; D: TRBD1
DNA: TGTGCCTGGAGTGTCTTAGCGGCCCGCACAGATACGCAGTATTTT; CDR3: CAWSVLAARTDTQYF; J: TRBJ2-3; length: 15; size: NA; V: TRBV30; D: NA
DNA: TGTGCCAGCTCAAAGACAGGGGAACGAAGCGAGCAGTACTTC; CDR3: CASSKTGERSEQYF; J: TRBJ2-7; length: 14; size: NA; V: TRBV18; D: TRBD1
DNA: TGTGCCAGCAGTGCCTTCTCCCAGACAGGGGCCAATCAGCCCCAGCATTTT; CDR3: CASSAFSQTGANQPQHF; J: TRBJ1-5; length: 17; size: NA; V: TRBV6-4; D: TRBD1
DNA: TGTGCCAGCAGTCACATCCAATCCCCAGAGACCCAGTACTTC; CDR3: CASSHIQSPETQYF; J: TRBJ2-5; length: 14; size: NA; V: TRBV6-2/TRBV6-3; D: NA
DNA: TGTGCCAGCAGTGAAACGAGGGAAGATGGCTACACCTTC; CDR3: CASSETREDGYTF; J: TRBJ1-2; length: 13; size: NA; V: TRBV6-1; D: NA
DNA: TGTGCCATCACGGGGGGCCCCCTCACTGAAGCTTTCTTT; CDR3: CAITGGPLTEAFF; J: TRBJ1-1; length: 13; size: NA; V: TRBV10-3; D: NA
DNA: TGTGCCAGCTCACCAGGGGAGAACACCGGGGAGCTGTTTTTT; CDR3: CASSPGENTGELFF; J: TRBJ2-2; length: 14; size: NA; V: TRBV18; D: NA
DNA: TGTGCCAGCAGCTTAGCATGGGTAGATGAGCAGTTCTTC; CDR3: CASSLAWVDEQFF; J: TRBJ2-1; length: 13; size: NA; V: TRBV7-2; D: NA
DNA: TGTGCCAGCAGCCCCCCGGACAGAGACTATGGCTACACCTTC; CDR3: CASSPPDRDYGYTF; J: TRBJ1-2; length: 14; size: NA; V: TRBV7-2; D: NA
DNA: TGTGCCAGAAGCTACACCGGGGAGCTGTTTTTT; CDR3: CARSYTGELFF; J: TRBJ2-2; length: 11; size: NA; V: TRBV5-8; D: NA
DNA: TGTGCTAGTGGTTTCGGCGAGGCGTCCTACAATGAGCAGTTCTTC; CDR3: CASGFGEASYNEQFF; J: TRBJ2-1; length: 15; size: NA; V: TRBV12-5; D: NA
DNA: TGTGCCAGCAGTGACAAAGCGAAAGCCGCACAAGAGACCCAGTACTTC; CDR3: CASSDKAKAAQETQYF; J: TRBJ2-5; length: 16; size: NA; V: TRBV6-1; D: NA
DNA: TGTGCCAGCAGCGCGCCAGGGGATGGGAACACTGAAGCTTTCTTT; CDR3: CASSAPGDGNTEAFF; J: TRBJ1-1; length: 15; size: NA; V: TRBV13; D: NA
DNA: TGTGCCAGTTCGGCGGGACAAACTAATTCACCCCTCCACTTT; CDR3: CASSAGQTNSPLHF; J: TRBJ1-6; length: 14; size: NA; V: TRBV6-4; D: NA
DNA: TGTGCCAGCAGCCCGACTAGCGGGGGGAGGTACAATGAGCAGTTCTTC; CDR3: CASSPTSGGRYNEQFF; J: TRBJ2-1; length: 16; size: NA; V: TRBV9; D: TRBD2
DNA: TGTGCCAGTGCCGGGACAGGGCGTGAAAAACTGTTTTTT; CDR3: CASAGTGREKLFF; J: TRBJ1-4; length: 13; size: NA; V: TRBV19; D: TRBD1
DNA: TGCGCCAGCAGAGATACAGGGGTGAACACCGGGGAGCTGTTTTTT; CDR3: CASRDTGVNTGELFF; J: TRBJ2-2; length: 15; size: NA; V: TRBV5-1; D: TRBD1
DNA: TGTGCCAGCAGCCCCAGCGCCGACTATGGCTACACCTTC; CDR3: CASSPSADYGYTF; J: TRBJ1-2; length: 13; size: NA; V: TRBV5-6; D: NA
DNA: TGTGCCAGCAGCCTAGGGACAGGGGTTGGGGCCAACGTCCTGACTTTC; CDR3: CASSLGTGVGANVLTF; J: TRBJ2-6; length: 16; size: NA; V: TRBV7-8; D: TRBD1
DNA: TGTGCCAGCAGCGTAGCAGGAGGGGTGTTAGATACGCAGTATTTT; CDR3: CASSVAGGVLDTQYF; J: TRBJ2-3; length: 15; size: once; V: TRBV9; D: NA
DNA: TGTGCCAGCAGCTCCATTTACAATGGCTACACCTTC; CDR3: CASSSIYNGYTF; J: TRBJ1-2; length: 12; size: NA; V: TRBV7-9; D: NA
DNA: TGTGCCAGCAGCAACCCCGGGGGCCGATACGAGCAGTACTTC; CDR3: CASSNPGGRYEQYF; J: TRBJ2-7; length: 14; size: NA; V: TRBV2; D: NA
DNA: TGTGCCAGCAGCTTAGTCGGGGTGGGCACCGGGGAGCTGTTTTTT; CDR3: CASSLVGVGTGELFF; J: TRBJ2-2; length: 15; size: NA; V: TRBV7-8; D: NA
DNA: TGTGCCAGTAGTGTCAGGGGACCGTATGGCTACACCTTC; CDR3: CASSVRGPYGYTF; J: TRBJ1-2; length: 13; size: NA; V: TRBV19; D: NA